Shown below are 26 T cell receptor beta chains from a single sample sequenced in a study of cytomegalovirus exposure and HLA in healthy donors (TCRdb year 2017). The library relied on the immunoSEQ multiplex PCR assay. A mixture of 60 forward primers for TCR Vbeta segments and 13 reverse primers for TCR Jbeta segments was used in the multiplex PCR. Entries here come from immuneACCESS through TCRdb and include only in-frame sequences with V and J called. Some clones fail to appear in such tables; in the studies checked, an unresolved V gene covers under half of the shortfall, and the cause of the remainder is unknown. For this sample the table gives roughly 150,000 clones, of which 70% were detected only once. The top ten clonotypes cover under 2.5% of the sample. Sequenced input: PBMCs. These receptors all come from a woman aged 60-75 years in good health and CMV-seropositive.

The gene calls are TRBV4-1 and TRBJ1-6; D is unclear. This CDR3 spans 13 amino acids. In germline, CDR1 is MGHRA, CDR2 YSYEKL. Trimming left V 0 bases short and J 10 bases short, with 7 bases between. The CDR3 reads CASSQEAGSPLHF. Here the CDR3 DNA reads TGCGCCAGCAGCCAAGAAGCGGGGTCACCCCTCCACTTT.

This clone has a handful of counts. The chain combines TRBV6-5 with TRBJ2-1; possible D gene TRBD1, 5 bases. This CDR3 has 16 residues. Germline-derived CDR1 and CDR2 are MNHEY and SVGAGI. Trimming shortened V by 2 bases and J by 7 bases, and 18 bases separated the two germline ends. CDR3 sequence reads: CASSYRAGSVGNEQFF. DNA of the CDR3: TGTGCCAGCAGTTACAGGGCAGGGTCCGTTGGTAATGAGCAGTTCTTC.

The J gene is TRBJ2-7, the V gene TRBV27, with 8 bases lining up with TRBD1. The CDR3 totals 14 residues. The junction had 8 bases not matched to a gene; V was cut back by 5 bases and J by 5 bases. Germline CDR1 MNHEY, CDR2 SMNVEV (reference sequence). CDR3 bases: TGTGCCAGCAGTGTAAGGACAGGGAATAACGAGCAGTACTTC. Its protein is CASSVRTGNNEQYF.

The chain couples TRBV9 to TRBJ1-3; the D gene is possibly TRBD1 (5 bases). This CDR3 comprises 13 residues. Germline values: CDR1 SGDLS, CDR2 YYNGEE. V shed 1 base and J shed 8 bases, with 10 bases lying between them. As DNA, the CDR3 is TGTGCCAGCAGCGTAATGGGGGGTGACACCATATATTTT. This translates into CASSVMGGDTIYF.

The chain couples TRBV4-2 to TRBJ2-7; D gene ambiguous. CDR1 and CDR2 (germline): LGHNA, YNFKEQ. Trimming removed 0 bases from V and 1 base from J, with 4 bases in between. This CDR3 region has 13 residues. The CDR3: CASSQDVSYEQYF. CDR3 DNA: TGTGCCAGCAGCCAAGACGTGTCCTACGAGCAGTACTTC.

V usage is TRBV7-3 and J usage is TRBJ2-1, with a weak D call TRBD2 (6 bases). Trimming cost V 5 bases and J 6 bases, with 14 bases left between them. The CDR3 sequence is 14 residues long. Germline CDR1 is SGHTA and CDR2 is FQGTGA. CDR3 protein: CASSLRDWGNEQFF. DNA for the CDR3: TGTGCCAGCAGCCTACGGGACTGGGGCAATGAGCAGTTCTTC.

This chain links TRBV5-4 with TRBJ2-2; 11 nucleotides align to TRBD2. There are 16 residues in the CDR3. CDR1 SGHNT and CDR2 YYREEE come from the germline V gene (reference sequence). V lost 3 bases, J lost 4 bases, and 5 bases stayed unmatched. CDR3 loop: CASSSQLAGGTGELFF. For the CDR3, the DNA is TGTGCCAGCAGCTCTCAGCTAGCGGGAGGCACCGGGGAGCTGTTTTTT. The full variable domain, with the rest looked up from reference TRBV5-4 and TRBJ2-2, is ETGVTQSPTHLIKTRGQQVTLRCSSQSGHNTVSWYQQALGQGPQFIFQYYREEENGRGNFPPRFSGLQFPNYSSELNVNALELDDSALYLCASSSQLAGGTGELFFGEGSRLTVL.

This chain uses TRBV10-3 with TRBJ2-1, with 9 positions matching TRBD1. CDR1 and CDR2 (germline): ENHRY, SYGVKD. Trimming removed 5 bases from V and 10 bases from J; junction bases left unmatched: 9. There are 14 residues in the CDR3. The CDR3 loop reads CAISLLTGGGEQFF. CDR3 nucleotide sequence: TGTGCCATCAGTCTGTTAACAGGGGGCGGGGAGCAGTTCTTC.

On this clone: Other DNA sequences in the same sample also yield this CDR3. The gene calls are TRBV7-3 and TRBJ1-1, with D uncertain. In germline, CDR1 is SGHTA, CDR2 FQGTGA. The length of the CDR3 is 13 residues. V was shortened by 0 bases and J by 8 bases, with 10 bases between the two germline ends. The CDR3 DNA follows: TGTGCCAGCAGCTTAACGAACGGCGGAGAAGCTTTCTTT. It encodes CASSLTNGGEAFF.

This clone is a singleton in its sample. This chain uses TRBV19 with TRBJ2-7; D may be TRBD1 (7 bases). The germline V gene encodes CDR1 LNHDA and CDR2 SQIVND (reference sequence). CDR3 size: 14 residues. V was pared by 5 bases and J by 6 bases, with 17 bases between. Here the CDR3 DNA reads TGTGCCAGTAGTTTCACCGGAGGGGGCTCCGAGCAGTACTTC. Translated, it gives CASSFTGGGSEQYF.

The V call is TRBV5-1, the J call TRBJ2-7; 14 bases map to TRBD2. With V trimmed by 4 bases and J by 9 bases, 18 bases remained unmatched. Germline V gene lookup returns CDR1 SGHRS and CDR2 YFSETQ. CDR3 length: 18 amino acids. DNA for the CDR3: TGCGCCAGCAGCACGGGGGCAGATTCGGGACTAGCGGGAGTCCGGCAGTACTTC. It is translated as CASSTGADSGLAGVRQYF.

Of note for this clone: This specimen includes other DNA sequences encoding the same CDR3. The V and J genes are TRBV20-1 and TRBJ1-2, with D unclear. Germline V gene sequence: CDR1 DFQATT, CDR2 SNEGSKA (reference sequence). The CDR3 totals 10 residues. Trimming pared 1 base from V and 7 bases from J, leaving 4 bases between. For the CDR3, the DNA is TGCAGTGCTAGAGGCGTTGGCTACACCTTC. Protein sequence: CSARGVGYTF.

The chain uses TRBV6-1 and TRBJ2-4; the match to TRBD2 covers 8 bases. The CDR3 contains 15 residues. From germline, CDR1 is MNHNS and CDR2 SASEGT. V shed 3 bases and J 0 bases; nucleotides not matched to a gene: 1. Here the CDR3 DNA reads TGTGCCAGCAGTGACGCGGGGGGAGCCAAAAACATTCAGTACTTC. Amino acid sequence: CASSDAGGAKNIQYF.

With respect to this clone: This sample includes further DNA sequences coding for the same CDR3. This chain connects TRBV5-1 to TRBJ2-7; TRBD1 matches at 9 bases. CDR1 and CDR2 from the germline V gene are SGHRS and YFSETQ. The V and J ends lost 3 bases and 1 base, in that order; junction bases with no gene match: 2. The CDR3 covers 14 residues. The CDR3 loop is CASSSGQGSYEQYF. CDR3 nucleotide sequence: TGCGCCAGCAGCTCGGGACAGGGTTCCTACGAGCAGTACTTC.

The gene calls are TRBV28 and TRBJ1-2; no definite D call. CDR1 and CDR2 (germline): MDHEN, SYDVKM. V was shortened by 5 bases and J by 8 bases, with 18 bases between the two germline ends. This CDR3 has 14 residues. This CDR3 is CASSPPLPAAGYTF. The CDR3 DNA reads TGTGCCAGCAGTCCCCCTCTTCCGGCGGCGGGCTACACCTTC.

The DNA of the CDR3 is TGTGCCAGCAGCTTAGGGGGGGGCTATGGCTACACCTTC. Encoded protein: CASSLGGGYGYTF. V usage is TRBV7-9 and J usage is TRBJ1-2; tentative D call: TRBD1 (5 bases). CDR1 is SEHNR, CDR2 FQNEAQ, per germline (reference sequence). With 1 base removed from V and 4 bases from J, the gap between germline ends came to 7 bases. This CDR3 contains 13 residues.

The CDR3 nucleotides read TGTGCCAGCAGTTTCCGCATGCGGGATAGCAATCAGCCCCAGCATTTT. Translation: CASSFRMRDSNQPQHF. This chain joins TRBV28 and TRBJ1-5; no clear D gene. The CDR3 totals 16 residues. The germline V and J ends were trimmed by 3 bases and 0 bases, with 12 bases remaining between them. Germline loops: CDR1 MDHEN, CDR2 SYDVKM.

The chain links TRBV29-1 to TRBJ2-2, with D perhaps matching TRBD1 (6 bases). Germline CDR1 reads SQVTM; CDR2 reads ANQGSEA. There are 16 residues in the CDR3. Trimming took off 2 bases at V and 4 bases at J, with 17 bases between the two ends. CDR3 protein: CSVEQPGDEGTGELFF. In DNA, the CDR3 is TGCAGCGTTGAACAGCCAGGGGACGAGGGCACCGGGGAGCTGTTTTTT.

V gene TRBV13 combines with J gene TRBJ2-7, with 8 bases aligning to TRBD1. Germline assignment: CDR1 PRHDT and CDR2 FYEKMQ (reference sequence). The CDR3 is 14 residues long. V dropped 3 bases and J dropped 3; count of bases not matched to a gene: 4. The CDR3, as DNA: TGTGCCAGCAGCTTCCGACAGGGGAACTACGAGCAGTACTTC. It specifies CASSFRQGNYEQYF.

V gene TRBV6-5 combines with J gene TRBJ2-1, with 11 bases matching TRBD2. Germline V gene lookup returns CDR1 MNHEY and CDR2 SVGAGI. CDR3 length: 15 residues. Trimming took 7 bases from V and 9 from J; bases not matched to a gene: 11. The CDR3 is CASKVPGLAETEQFF. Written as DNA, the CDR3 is TGTGCCAGCAAGGTCCCGGGACTAGCGGAAACTGAGCAGTTCTTC.

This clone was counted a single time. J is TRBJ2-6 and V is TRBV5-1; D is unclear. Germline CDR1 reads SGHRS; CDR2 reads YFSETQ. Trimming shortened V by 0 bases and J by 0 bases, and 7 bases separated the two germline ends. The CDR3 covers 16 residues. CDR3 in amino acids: CASSLGTSSGANVLTF. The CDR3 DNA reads TGCGCCAGCAGCTTGGGTACGAGCTCTGGGGCCAACGTCCTGACTTTC.

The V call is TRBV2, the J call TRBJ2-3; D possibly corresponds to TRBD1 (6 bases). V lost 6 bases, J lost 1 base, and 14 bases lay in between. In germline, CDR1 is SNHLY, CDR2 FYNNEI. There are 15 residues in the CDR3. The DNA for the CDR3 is TGTGCCAGCAGAGCACAGGGTCTAGGCACAGATACGCAGTATTTT. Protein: CASRAQGLGTDTQYF.

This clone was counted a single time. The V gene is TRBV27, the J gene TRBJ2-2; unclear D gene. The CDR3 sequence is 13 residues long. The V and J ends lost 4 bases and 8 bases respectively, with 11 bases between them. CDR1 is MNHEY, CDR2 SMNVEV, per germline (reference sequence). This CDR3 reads CASSSWLSGELFF. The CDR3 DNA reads TGTGCCAGCAGTTCCTGGCTGTCGGGGGAGCTGTTTTTT.

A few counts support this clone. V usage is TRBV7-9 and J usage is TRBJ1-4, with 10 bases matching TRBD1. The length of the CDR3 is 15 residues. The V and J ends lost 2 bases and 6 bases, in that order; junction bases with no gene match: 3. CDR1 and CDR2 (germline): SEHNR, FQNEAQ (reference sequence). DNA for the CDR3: TGTGCCAGCAGCTTATCGACAGGGGGCTATGAAAAACTGTTTTTT. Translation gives CASSLSTGGYEKLFF.

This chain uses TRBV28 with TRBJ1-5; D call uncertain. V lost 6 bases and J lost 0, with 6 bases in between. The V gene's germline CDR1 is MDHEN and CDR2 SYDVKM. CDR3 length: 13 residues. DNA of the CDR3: TGTGCCAGCAGACAAAATAGCAATCAGCCCCAGCATTTT. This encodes CASRQNSNQPQHF.

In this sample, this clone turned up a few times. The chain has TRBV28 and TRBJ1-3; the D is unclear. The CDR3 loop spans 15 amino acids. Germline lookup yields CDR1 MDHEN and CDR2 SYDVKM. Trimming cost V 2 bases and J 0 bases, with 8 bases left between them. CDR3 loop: CASSLRVLSGNTIYF. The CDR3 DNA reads TGTGCCAGCAGTTTACGGGTCCTCTCTGGAAACACCATATATTTT.